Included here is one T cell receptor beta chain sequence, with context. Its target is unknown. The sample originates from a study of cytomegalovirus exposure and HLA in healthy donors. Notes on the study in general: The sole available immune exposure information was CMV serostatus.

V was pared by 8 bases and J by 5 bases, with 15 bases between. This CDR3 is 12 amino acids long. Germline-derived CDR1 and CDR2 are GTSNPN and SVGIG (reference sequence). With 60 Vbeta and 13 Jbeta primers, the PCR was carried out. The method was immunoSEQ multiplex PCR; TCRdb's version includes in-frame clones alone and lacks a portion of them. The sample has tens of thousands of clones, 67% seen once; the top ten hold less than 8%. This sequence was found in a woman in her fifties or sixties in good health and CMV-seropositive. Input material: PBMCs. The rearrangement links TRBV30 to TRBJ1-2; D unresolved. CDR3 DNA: TGTGCCGGCCCCTCCGGGGAATATGGCTACACCTTC. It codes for CAGPSGEYGYTF.